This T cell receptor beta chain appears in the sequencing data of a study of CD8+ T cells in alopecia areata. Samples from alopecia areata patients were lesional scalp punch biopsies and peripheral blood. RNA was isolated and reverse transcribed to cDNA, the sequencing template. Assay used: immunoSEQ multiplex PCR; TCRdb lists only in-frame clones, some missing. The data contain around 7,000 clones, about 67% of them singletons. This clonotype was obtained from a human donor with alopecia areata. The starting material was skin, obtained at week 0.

The CDR3 reads CASSPGLAGGSYEQYF. Written as DNA, the CDR3 is TGCGCCAGCAGCCCGGGACTAGCGGGGGGTTCCTACGAGCAGTACTTC. The chain carries TRBV5-1 and TRBJ2-7; 15 bases map to TRBD2. Germline V lookup: CDR1 SGHRS, CDR2 YFSETQ. The CDR3 contains 16 residues. Germline trimming cut 4 bases from V and 1 base from J; bases unmatched to any gene: 3.